One and the same sample provided the 18 T cell receptor beta chains below, sequenced in a study of shared T cell receptors in the human thymus (dated by TCRdb to the early 2020s). Libraries were constructed by the immunoSEQ multiplex PCR assay. TCRdb took over this immuneACCESS table, retaining in-frame rearrangements with V and J assigned. Such tables are incomplete; in checked studies, under half of the missing clones stem from an unresolved V gene, and the remainder is unexplained. The sample table lists about 660,000 clones, roughly 86% of them with a count of one. Just under 0.0095% of the sample belongs to the ten largest clones. The same data also contributed to another study, on human thymus T cells.

The sample comprised thymocytes. The receptor source for this set is a boy younger than two with a congenital heart defect. Donor details come from another sample of the same person, matched by shared clones.

This clone was detected once. This chain joins TRBV7-6 and TRBJ1-2, with D tentatively TRBD1 (6 bases). V was trimmed by 4 bases and J by 5 bases, leaving 14 bases between them. This CDR3 contains 14 residues. The germline V gene encodes CDR1 SGHVS and CDR2 FNYEAQ. The CDR3 sequence is CASSSKQGGYGYTF. In DNA form, the CDR3 reads TGTGCCAGCAGCTCCAAACAGGGCGGGTATGGCTACACCTTC.

The chain couples TRBV10-2 to TRBJ2-5, with a weak D call TRBD2 (5 bases). Germline V gene sequence: CDR1 WSHSY, CDR2 SAAADI. V gave up 3 bases and J gave up 6 bases, with 11 bases separating them. The CDR3 spans 13 residues. CDR3 sequence: CASSDQRVKTQYF. CDR3 in DNA: TGCGCCAGCAGTGACCAGAGGGTAAAGACCCAGTACTTC.

The V gene is TRBV7-3, the J gene TRBJ2-7; the D is unclear. The V end was cut by 2 bases, the J end by 7 bases, with 12 bases between. The germline V gene has CDR1 SGHTA and CDR2 FQGTGA. The CDR3 length is 13 residues. The CDR3 coding sequence is TGTGCCAGCAGCTTAGACGGCAGAGGAGAGCAGTACTTC. This sequence encodes CASSLDGRGEQYF. Full variable domain (rest looked up from reference TRBV7-3 and TRBJ2-7): GAGVSQTPSNKVTEKGKYVELRCDPISGHTALYWYRQSLGQGPEFLIYFQGTGAADDSGLPNDRFFAVRPEGSVSTLKIQRTERGDSAVYLCASSLDGRGEQYFGPGTRLTVT.

The J gene is TRBJ2-5, the V gene TRBV29-1; 12 bases fit TRBD2. Germline V gene data show CDR1 as SQVTM and CDR2 as ANQGSEA. V shed 3 bases and J 2 bases; nucleotides not matched to a gene: 1. CDR3 size: 14 residues. CDR3 sequence reads: CSVDTSGRQETQYF. The CDR3 nucleotides read TGCAGCGTTGATACTAGCGGGAGGCAAGAGACCCAGTACTTC. The full variable domain, completed using reference TRBV29-1 and TRBJ2-5, is SAVISQKPSRDICQRGTSLTIQCQVDSQVTMMFWYRQQPGQSLTLIATANQGSEATYESGFVIDKFPISRPNLTFSTLTVSNMSPEDSSIYLCSVDTSGRQETQYFGPGTRLLVL.

This clone was detected once. The chain is built from TRBV6-5 and TRBJ2-1; a possible D gene is TRBD2 (5 bases). CDR1 MNHEY and CDR2 SVGAGI come from the germline V gene. V was shortened by 7 bases and J by 10 bases, with 14 bases between the two germline ends. The CDR3 extends over 12 amino acids. CDR3 coding DNA: TGTGCCAGCACCCGACCGCCGGGAGAGCAGTTCTTC. It translates to CASTRPPGEQFF.

The V and J genes are TRBV5-6 and TRBJ2-4; TRBD2 matches 7 bases. Trimming removed 7 bases from V and 4 bases from J; junction bases left unmatched: 8. The CDR3 covers 14 residues. Germline V lookup: CDR1 SGHDT, CDR2 YYEEEE. This CDR3 reads CASVRLAVKNIQYF. CDR3 nucleotides: TGTGCCAGCGTAAGGCTAGCGGTTAAAAACATTCAGTACTTC.

This chain uses TRBV11-2 with TRBJ1-5, with no clear D. Between the trimmed V and J ends, which lost 7 bases and 3 bases, there was a span of 16 bases. Germline CDR1 is SGHAT and CDR2 is FQNNGV. The CDR3 totals 15 residues. The CDR3 protein is CASMRIAAYNQPQHF. The DNA for the CDR3 is TGTGCCAGCATGAGGATAGCGGCCTACAATCAGCCCCAGCATTTT. Full variable domain (outside the CDR3, taken from reference TRBV11-2 and TRBJ1-5): EAGVAQSPRYKIIEKRQSVAFWCNPISGHATLYWYQQILGQGPKLLIQFQNNGVVDDSQLPKDRFSAERLKGVDSTLKIQPAKLEDSAVYLCASMRIAAYNQPQHFGDGTRLSIL.

Of note for this clone: This specimen includes other DNA sequences encoding the same CDR3. The chain has TRBV28 and TRBJ1-2; D is unresolved. This CDR3 is 12 amino acids long. Trimming cost V 5 bases and J 1 base, with 5 bases left between them. Looked up from germline, CDR1 is MDHEN and CDR2 is SYDVKM. The CDR3 bases are TGTGCCAGCAGTCCTTTTAACTATGGCTACACCTTC. This translates into CASSPFNYGYTF.

V and J are TRBV5-4 and TRBJ2-5; 7 bases map to TRBD2. J lost 2 bases, V lost 4 bases, and 17 bases had no gene match. The CDR3 spans 18 residues. Germline CDR1 is SGHNT and CDR2 is YYREEE (reference sequence). CDR3 DNA sequence: TGTGCCAGCAGCCCGACAACCCCACTAGCGACTCTACAAGAGACCCAGTACTTC. Residues: CASSPTTPLATLQETQYF. Full variable domain (remainder filled in from reference TRBV5-4 and TRBJ2-5): ETGVTQSPTHLIKTRGQQVTLRCSSQSGHNTVSWYQQALGQGPQFIFQYYREEENGRGNFPPRFSGLQFPNYSSELNVNALELDDSALYLCASSPTTPLATLQETQYFGPGTRLLVL.

This chain connects TRBV28 to TRBJ2-4, with 10 positions matching TRBD2. There are 16 residues in the CDR3. V dropped 1 base and J dropped 1; count of bases not matched to a gene: 1. The germline gives CDR1 MDHEN, CDR2 SYDVKM. The CDR3 DNA reads as TGTGCCAGCAGTTTATTTAGCGGGAGGGCCAAAAACATTCAGTACTTC. Its protein product is CASSLFSGRAKNIQYF.

This clone is a singleton in its sample. The chain employs TRBV6-5 and TRBJ2-1; 9 bases are shared with TRBD1. CDR3 length: 16 amino acids. With V trimmed by 2 bases and J by 7 bases, 9 bases remained unmatched. Germline loops: CDR1 MNHEY, CDR2 SVGAGI. CDR3 amino acids: CASSYDDRGDPNEQFF. The CDR3 DNA reads as TGTGCCAGCAGTTACGATGACAGGGGGGACCCGAATGAGCAGTTCTTC.

The rearrangement links TRBV28 to TRBJ2-5; D uncertain. The germline gives CDR1 MDHEN, CDR2 SYDVKM. The V and J ends lost 5 bases and 4 bases respectively, with 8 bases between them. The CDR3 is made up of 12 amino acids. In DNA, the CDR3 is TGTGCCAGCAGTCGACTGCTAGAGACCCAGTACTTC. It encodes CASSRLLETQYF. The entire variable domain, with the rest obtained from reference TRBV28 and TRBJ2-5, is as follows: DVKVTQSSRYLVKRTGEKVFLECVQDMDHENMFWYRQDPGLGLRLIYFSYDVKMKEKGDIPEGYSVSREKKERFSLILESASTNQTSMYLCASSRLLETQYFGPGTRLLVL.

The V gene is TRBV14, the J gene TRBJ1-2; D is unresolved. This CDR3 has 14 amino acids. V lost 1 base, J lost 0 bases, and 6 bases lay in between. CDR1 and CDR2 (germline): SGHDN, FVKESK. DNA for the CDR3: TGTGCCAGCAGCCAAGGTACAGCTAACTATGGCTACACCTTC. Translated: CASSQGTANYGYTF.

The gene calls are TRBV27 and TRBJ1-5, with 9 bases matching TRBD1. This CDR3 comprises 16 residues. CDR1 and CDR2 from the germline V gene are MNHEY and SMNVEV (reference sequence). With V trimmed by 5 bases and J by 2 bases, 7 bases remained unmatched. The CDR3 protein is CASSPTGGRGNQPQHF. CDR3 nucleotide sequence: TGTGCCAGCAGTCCGACAGGGGGACGTGGCAATCAGCCCCAGCATTTT.

DNA of the CDR3: TGTGCCAGCAGTTCAGTAGCGGGAGGGGGCACAGATACGCAGTATTTT. Its translation: CASSSVAGGGTDTQYF. The V and J genes are TRBV6-6 and TRBJ2-3; 11 positions agree with TRBD2. V dropped 4 bases and J dropped 1; count of bases not matched to a gene: 4. The CDR3 consists of 16 residues. In germline, CDR1 is MNHNY, CDR2 SVGAGI (reference sequence).

CDR3 region: CASSETTGKRIRREGPPTDTQYF. For the CDR3, the DNA is TGCGCCAGCAGTGAGACGACAGGGAAAAGGATCCGGCGGGAGGGCCCTCCGACAGATACGCAGTATTTT. The chain is built from TRBV10-1 and TRBJ2-3; the match to TRBD2 covers 9 bases. J was trimmed by 3 bases and V by 2 bases; bases with no gene match: 27. Germline CDR1 WNHNN, CDR2 SYGVQD (reference sequence). The CDR3 is made up of 23 amino acids.

The CDR3 DNA reads TGTGCCAGCAGCTCACGGGTCGACGAGCAGTACTTC. Translated, it gives CASSSRVDEQYF. V usage is TRBV11-2 and J usage is TRBJ2-7; D is unclear. CDR1 and CDR2 from the germline V gene are SGHAT and FQNNGV. The germline V and J ends were trimmed by 4 bases and 5 bases, with 9 bases remaining between them. CDR3 length: 12 residues.

This clone turned up a few times. The V and J genes are TRBV28 and TRBJ2-2; TRBD1 matches at 9 bases. CDR1 is MDHEN, CDR2 SYDVKM, per germline. The CDR3 covers 14 residues. Trimming took 5 bases from V and 5 from J; bases not matched to a gene: 3. In nucleotides, the CDR3 is TGTGCCAGCAGTCGGGACAGGGTTACCGGGGAGCTGTTTTTT. Translated, it gives CASSRDRVTGELFF.